This T cell receptor (beta chain) appears in the sequencing data of a study of liver allograft versus peripheral blood T cells. Looking at the study overall: Transplanted livers and recipients' peripheral blood had their T cell receptor repertoires compared. Findings and caveats of the study: According to reports, the T cell receptor repertoires inside liver allografts differed from those in peripheral blood.

Each CDR3 protein gets one entry after TCRdb re-called the reads with MiXCR. Here the sample spans some 6,100 distinct CDR3 sequences, 15% to 20% being singletons. CDR3 length: 14 residues. The V end was cut by 8 bases, the J end by 3 bases, with 14 bases between. Germline V CDR1 and CDR2: SEHNR, FQNEAQ (reference sequence). On this clonotype: Its antigen is not known. A much bigger clone sits one base away, suggesting this may be a read error.

This TCR was sampled from a human patient who had a liver transplant. The graft donor may have given rise to some T cells. The genes are TRBV7-9 and TRBJ2-1; D perhaps matches TRBD1 (6 bases). CDR3: CASQFRDNYNEQFF. As DNA, the CDR3 is TGTGCCAGCCAATTCCGGGACAACTACAATGAGCAGTTCTTC.